This TCR beta chain was identified during a study of T-cell reconstitution after alpha-beta-depleted transplantation in children. Study results and limitations: After transplant, at about two months, alpha-beta T cells were reportedly derived from several hundred expanded graft clones. Some patients' high day-60 TCRbeta diversity was attributed to recipient cells surviving conditioning. The main origin of T-cell counts and diversity one year after transplant was newly produced T cells.

This clonotype was seen only a few times. Its antigen remains unknown. Molecular barcoding with unique molecular identifiers was used for the TCRbeta library. MiXCR, run by TCRdb on the PCR reads, gives a single entry per CDR3 protein. This table holds about 580,000 distinct CDR3 sequences, under 25% found once. The V and J ends lost 7 bases and 3 bases, in that order; junction bases with no gene match: 6. CDR1 is SQVTM and CDR2 is ANQGSEA in the germline V gene. This CDR3 is built from 13 residues. The clonotype originates from a boy less than two years old who had a stem cell transplant for acute myeloid leukemia, so the T cells may come from the graft donor. Sequences were derived from PBMCs, mostly from graft donor cells, sampled 360 days after TCRalphabeta/CD19-depleted stem cell transplant. J is TRBJ2-5 and V is TRBV29-1; 9 positions match TRBD2. The CDR3 nucleotides read TGCAGCGGAGGGGGCGGGGGGGAAGAGACCCAGTACTTC. Translation gives CSGGGGGEETQYF. Filled out from reference TRBV29-1 and TRBJ2-5, the complete variable domain reads SAVISQKPSRDICQRGTSLTIQCQVDSQVTMMFWYRQQPGQSLTLIATANQGSEATYESGFVIDKFPISRPNLTFSTLTVSNMSPEDSSIYLCSGGGGGEETQYFGPGTRLLVL.